This T cell receptor beta chain was documented in a study of T cells in Graves' hyperthyroidism and ophthalmopathy. Regarding the study as a whole: Patients with ophthalmopathy were separated from those with stable hyperthyroidism by a 13 V-J model.

Pregnant or lactating patients were excluded, as were those with uncontrolled infection or other autoimmune disease. Template material for amplifying TCR beta CDR3 regions consisted of RNA transcripts. During a first-round RT-PCR of the TCR CDR3, the HTBI primer set was used. TCRdb reprocessed the multiplex PCR reads with MiXCR, giving one entry per CDR3 protein. The sample holds 450,000 to 700,000 distinct CDR3 sequences, about half seen once. This clonotype was counted only a few times. Its antigen is still unknown. The specimen was peripheral blood or thyroid tissue (not recorded which). This receptor was taken from an adult woman with Graves' disease, either hyperthyroidism or ophthalmopathy (not recorded which).

The CDR3 reads CASNFQTGNSNQPQHF. CDR3 coding DNA: TGTGCCAGCAATTTCCAGACAGGGAACAGCAATCAGCCCCAGCATTTT. This chain connects TRBV2 to TRBJ1-5; 7 bases line up with TRBD1. CDR3 size: 16 residues. The germline V gene encodes CDR1 SNHLY and CDR2 FYNNEI. The trim removed 7 bases at V and 1 base at J, leaving 10 bases unmatched.